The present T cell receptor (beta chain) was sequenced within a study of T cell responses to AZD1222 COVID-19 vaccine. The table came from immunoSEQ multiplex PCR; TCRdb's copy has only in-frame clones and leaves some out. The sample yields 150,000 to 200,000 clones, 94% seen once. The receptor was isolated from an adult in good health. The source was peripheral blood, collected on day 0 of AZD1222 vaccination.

The CDR3 DNA reads as TGCGCCAGCAGCTCGGACGGACAGGGGGCGTTTAACTACGAGCAGTACTTC. Translating it yields CASSSDGQGAFNYEQYF. This rearrangement joins TRBV5-1 to TRBJ2-7, with 11 bases that match TRBD1. With V trimmed by 3 bases and J by 3 bases, 11 bases remained unmatched. Germline V gives CDR1 SGHRS, CDR2 YFSETQ. The CDR3 has 17 amino acids.